This TCR beta chain was identified in a study of technical replicates of blood from a few donors. Here immunoSEQ multiplex PCR was the method, and the copy in TCRdb shows in-frame clones only, minus some. The data hold about 84,000 clones, with around 90% observed a single time. Remarks on this clone: Mismatch with germline at one junction end may stem from a read error.

This CDR3 contains 15 residues. Germline V lookup: CDR1 SSHAT, CDR2 FNYEAQ (reference sequence). The receptor comes from a human donor in good health. The V gene is TRBV7-7, the J gene TRBJ2-7; TRBD1 is a possible D gene (5 bases). The sequenced sample was T cells isolated from PBMCs. The CDR3 here is CASSFNPQGSYEQYF. CDR3 sequence (DNA): TGTGCTAGCAGCTTTAACCCCCAGGGAAGCTACGAGCAGTACTTC. The variable domain in full, with the rest retrieved from reference TRBV7-7 and TRBJ2-7, is GAGVSQSPRYKVTKRGQDVTLRCDPISSHATLYWYQQALGQGPEFLTYFNYEAQPDKSGLPSDRFSAERPEGSISTLTIQRTEQRDSAMYRCASSFNPQGSYEQYFGPGTRLTVT.